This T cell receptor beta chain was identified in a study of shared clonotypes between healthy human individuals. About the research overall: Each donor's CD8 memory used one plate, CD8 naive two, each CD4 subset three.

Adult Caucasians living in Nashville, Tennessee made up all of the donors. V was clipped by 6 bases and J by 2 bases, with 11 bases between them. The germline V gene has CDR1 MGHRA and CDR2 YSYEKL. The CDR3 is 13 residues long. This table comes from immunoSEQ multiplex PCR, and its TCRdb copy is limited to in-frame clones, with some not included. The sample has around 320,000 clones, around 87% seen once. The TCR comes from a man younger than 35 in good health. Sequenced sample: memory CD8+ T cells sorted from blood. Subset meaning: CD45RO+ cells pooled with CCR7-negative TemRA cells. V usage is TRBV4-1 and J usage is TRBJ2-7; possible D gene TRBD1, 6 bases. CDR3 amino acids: CASSWAGAYEQYF. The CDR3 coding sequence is TGCGCCAGCAGTTGGGCAGGGGCCTACGAGCAGTACTTC.